The 5 T cell receptor beta chains reported below all come from one sample, sequenced in a study of blood T cell repertoires in COVID-19. Measured with immunoSEQ multiplex PCR; TCRdb has only the in-frame clones, and not every one. Counted here are fewer than 110,000 clones, roughly 90% occurring once; the ten biggest clones make up under 20%. Source material: peripheral blood. The receptors come from a woman older than 75 in a cohort sampled during active COVID-19.

The chain joins TRBV5-5 to TRBJ2-7; D is undetermined. V was trimmed by 6 bases and J by 0 bases, leaving 16 bases between them. Germline CDR1 and CDR2: SGHKS and YYEKEE (reference sequence). The CDR3 length is 15 residues. CDR3 in DNA: TGTGCCAGCACCCCCTCTGGTCTGAGCTCCTACGAGCAGTACTTC. Translation: CASTPSGLSSYEQYF. The full variable domain, with the rest looked up from reference TRBV5-5 and TRBJ2-7, is DAGVTQSPTHLIKTRGQQVTLRCSPISGHKSVSWYQQVLGQGPQFIFQYYEKEERGRGNFPDRFSARQFPNYSSELNVNALLLGDSALYLCASTPSGLSSYEQYFGPGTRLTVT.

The chain is built from TRBV28 and TRBJ1-4, with D possibly TRBD1 on 6 matching bases. Trimming pared 5 bases from V and 12 bases from J, leaving 19 bases between. This CDR3 is built from 14 residues. Germline loops: CDR1 MDHEN, CDR2 SYDVKM. CDR3 sequence (DNA): TGTGCCAGCAGTCCCCCCGGGGGGGCCGGGGAACTGTTTTTT. This sequence encodes CASSPPGGAGELFF.

The chain recombines TRBV5-1 with TRBJ2-7; 9 bases fit TRBD2. J gave up 4 bases and V 2 bases, and 4 bases lay outside the gene matches. The germline V gene encodes CDR1 SGHRS and CDR2 YFSETQ. The CDR3 spans 14 residues. The CDR3 DNA is TGCGCCAGCAGCTTAGCTAGCGGGGAATACGAGCAGTACTTC. It yields the protein CASSLASGEYEQYF.

The chain joins TRBV27 to TRBJ2-3; possible D gene TRBD2, 6 bases. Germline CDR1 reads MNHEY; CDR2 reads SMNVEV (reference sequence). V shed 1 base and J shed 2 bases, with 13 bases lying between them. The CDR3 contains 16 residues. CDR3 nucleotides: TGTGCCAGCAGTTTATTTGCGGGGACTTTCACAGATACGCAGTATTTT. Amino acids: CASSLFAGTFTDTQYF.

The chain has TRBV6-5 and TRBJ2-7; maybe TRBD1 (6 bases). The V and J ends lost 5 bases and 2 bases respectively, with 13 bases between them. The CDR3 contains 14 residues. CDR1 is MNHEY, CDR2 SVGAGI, per germline. The CDR3: CASSRTRTAYEQYF. CDR3 in DNA: TGTGCCAGCAGTAGAACCCGGACAGCCTACGAGCAGTACTTC.